This T cell receptor beta chain is from a study of T cell repertoires in cytomegalovirus infection. Turning to the study itself: CMV epitopes that were recently identified and HLA-C-restricted were used alongside well-studied HLA-B-restricted ones.

For this clonotype: Its target is not known.

TCRdb used MiXCR to reprocess the reads, holding one entry per CDR3 protein. Of roughly 200,000 distinct CDR3 sequences listed, about 40% were seen once; the top ten hold 59%. The CDR3 sequence is 14 residues long. Between the trimmed V and J ends, which lost 4 bases and 0 bases, there was a span of 10 bases. Germline CDR1 LGHNA, CDR2 YNFKEQ. This receptor was identified in a human donor in good health (CMV status not recorded). Some clones in this sample may be carry-over from other donors' samples. The chain has TRBV4-2 and TRBJ2-7; D is tentatively TRBD1 or TRBD2 (6 bases each). This material consisted of CD8+ T cells from cultured PBMCs, taken from culture after CMV antigen stimulation. The CDR3 sequence: CASSRSGASYEQYF. The CDR3 DNA follows: TGTGCCAGCAGCCGGTCGGGGGCCTCCTACGAGCAGTACTTC.